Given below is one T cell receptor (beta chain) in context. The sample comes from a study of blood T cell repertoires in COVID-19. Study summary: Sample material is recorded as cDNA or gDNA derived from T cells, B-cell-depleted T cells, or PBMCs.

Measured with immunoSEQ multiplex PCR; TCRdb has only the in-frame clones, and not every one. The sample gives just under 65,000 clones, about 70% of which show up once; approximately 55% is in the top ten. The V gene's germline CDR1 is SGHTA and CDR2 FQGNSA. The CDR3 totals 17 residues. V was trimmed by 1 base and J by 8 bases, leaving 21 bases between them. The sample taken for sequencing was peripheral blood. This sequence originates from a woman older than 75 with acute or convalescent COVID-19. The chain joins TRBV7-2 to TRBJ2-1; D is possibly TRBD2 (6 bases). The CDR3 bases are TGTGCCAGCAGCTTAGAATCTGTGTTTAGCGGTGCCCATGAGCAGTTCTTC. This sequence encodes CASSLESVFSGAHEQFF.